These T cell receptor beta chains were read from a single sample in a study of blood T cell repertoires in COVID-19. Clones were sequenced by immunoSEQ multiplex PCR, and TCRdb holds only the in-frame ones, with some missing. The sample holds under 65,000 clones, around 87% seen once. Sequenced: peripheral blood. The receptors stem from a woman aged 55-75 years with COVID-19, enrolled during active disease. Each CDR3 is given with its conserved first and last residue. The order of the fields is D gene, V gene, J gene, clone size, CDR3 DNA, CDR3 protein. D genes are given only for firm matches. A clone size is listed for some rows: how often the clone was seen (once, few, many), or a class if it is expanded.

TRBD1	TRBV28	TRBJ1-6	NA	TGTGCCAGCAGTTTCCAGGACAGGGTGTATTCACCCCTCCACTTT	CASSFQDRVYSPLHF
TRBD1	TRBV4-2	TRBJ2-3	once	TGTGCCAGCAGCCAACGGGGACAGGGGGACACAGATACGCAGTATTTT	CASSQRGQGDTDTQYF
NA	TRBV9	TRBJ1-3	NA	TGTGCCAGCAGCCCCGGGACATTCGGAAACACCATATATTTT	CASSPGTFGNTIYF
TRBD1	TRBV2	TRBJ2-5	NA	TGTGCCAGCAGTGAATGGTGGACAGGGGGCACGGAGACCCAGTACTTC	CASSEWWTGGTETQYF
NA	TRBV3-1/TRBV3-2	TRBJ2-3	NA	TGTGCCAGCAGCCAACCATCAGATACGCAGTATTTT	CASSQPSDTQYF
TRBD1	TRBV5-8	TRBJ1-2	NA	TGTGCCAGCAGCTCGTTCCGGACAGGCGAAAGATATGGCTACACCTTC	CASSSFRTGERYGYTF
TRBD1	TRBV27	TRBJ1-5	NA	TGTGCCAGCAGTCAACAGGGGGCTCAGCCCCAGCATTTT	CASSQQGAQPQHF
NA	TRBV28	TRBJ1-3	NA	TGTGCCAGCAGTTTATTAGCGGATTTTGGAAACACCATATATTTT	CASSLLADFGNTIYF
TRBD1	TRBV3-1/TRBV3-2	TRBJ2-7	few	TGTGCCAGCAGCCAAGATGGGACAGGGTTTTACGAGCAGTACTTC	CASSQDGTGFYEQYF
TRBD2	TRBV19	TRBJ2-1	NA	TGTGCCAGCACAGGACTAGCGGGAGCGGGCGAGCAGTTCTTC	CASTGLAGAGEQFF
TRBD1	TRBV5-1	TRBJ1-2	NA	TGCGCCAGCAGCTTGACAGGGGTTCCTAACTATGGCTACACCTTC	CASSLTGVPNYGYTF
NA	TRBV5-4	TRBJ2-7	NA	TGTGCCAGCAGCTACCGGACAAACTCCGTTTCCGAGCAGTACTTC	CASSYRTNSVSEQYF
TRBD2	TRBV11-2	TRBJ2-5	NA	TGTGCCAGCAGCCGATCTCCAGCGGGAGGTGGGGAGACCCAGTACTTC	CASSRSPAGGGETQYF
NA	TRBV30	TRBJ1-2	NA	TGTGCCTGGAGTCGTCACACTACTCCAGCCCTTAACTATGGCTACACCTTC	CAWSRHTTPALNYGYTF
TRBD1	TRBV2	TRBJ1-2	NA	TGTGCCAGCAGCACTACCGGGACAGGGTTGAATGGCTACACCTTC	CASSTTGTGLNGYTF
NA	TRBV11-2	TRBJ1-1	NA	TGTGCCAGCAGCATCAGTTGGAACACTGAAGCTTTCTTT	CASSISWNTEAFF
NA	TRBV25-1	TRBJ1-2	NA	TGTGCCAGCAGTCGGCCGGGGGAAGGCTACACCTTC	CASSRPGEGYTF
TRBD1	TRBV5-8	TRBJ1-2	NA	TGTGCCAGCAGCAAGGACAGGGGCCGGTGGGGCTACACCTTC	CASSKDRGRWGYTF
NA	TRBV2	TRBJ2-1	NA	TGTGCCAGCAGTGAAGAGAGAACAGGGCTTGGGAATGAGCAGTTCTTC	CASSEERTGLGNEQFF
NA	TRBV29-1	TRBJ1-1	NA	TGCAGCGTTGACTGGGGGCAGGTTGGGGCTTTCTTT	CSVDWGQVGAFF
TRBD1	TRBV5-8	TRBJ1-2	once	TGTGCCAGCAGACGCCGGGACAGGGTGAACTATGGCTACACCTTC	CASRRRDRVNYGYTF
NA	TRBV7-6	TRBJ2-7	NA	TGTGCCAGCAGCTTAACGGACAGAGCATACGAGCAGTACTTC	CASSLTDRAYEQYF
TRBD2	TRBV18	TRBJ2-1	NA	TGTGCCAGCTCACCACTAGCGGGAGTAGACAATGAGCAGTTCTTC	CASSPLAGVDNEQFF
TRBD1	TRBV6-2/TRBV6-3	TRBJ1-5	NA	TGTGCCAGCAGTCCGACGACAGGGGGACAGGGCAATCAGCCCCAGCATTTT	CASSPTTGGQGNQPQHF